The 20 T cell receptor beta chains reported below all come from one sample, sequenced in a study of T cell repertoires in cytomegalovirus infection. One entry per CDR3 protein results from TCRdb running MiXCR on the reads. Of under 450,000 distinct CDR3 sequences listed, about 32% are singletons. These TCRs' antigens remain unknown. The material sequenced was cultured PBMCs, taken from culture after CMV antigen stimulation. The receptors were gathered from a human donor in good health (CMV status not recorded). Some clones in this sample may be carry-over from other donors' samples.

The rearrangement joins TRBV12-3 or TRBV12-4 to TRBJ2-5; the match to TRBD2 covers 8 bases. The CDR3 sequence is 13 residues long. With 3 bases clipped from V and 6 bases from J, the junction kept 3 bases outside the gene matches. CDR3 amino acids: CASSLSGGKTQYF. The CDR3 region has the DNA TGTGCCAGCAGTTTGTCGGGGGGGAAGACCCAGTACTTC.

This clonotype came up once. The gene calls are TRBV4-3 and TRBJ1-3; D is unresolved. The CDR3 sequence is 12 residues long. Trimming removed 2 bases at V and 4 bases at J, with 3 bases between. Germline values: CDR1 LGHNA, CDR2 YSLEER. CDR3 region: CASSQYGNTIYF. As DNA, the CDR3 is TGCGCCAGCAGCCAATACGGAAACACCATATATTTT.

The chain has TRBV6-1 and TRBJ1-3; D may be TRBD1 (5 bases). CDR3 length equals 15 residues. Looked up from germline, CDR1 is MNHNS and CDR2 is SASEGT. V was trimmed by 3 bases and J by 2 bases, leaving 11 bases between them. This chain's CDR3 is CASSEQGRPGNTIYF. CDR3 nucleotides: TGTGCCAGCAGTGAGCAGGGTAGACCTGGAAACACCATATATTTT.

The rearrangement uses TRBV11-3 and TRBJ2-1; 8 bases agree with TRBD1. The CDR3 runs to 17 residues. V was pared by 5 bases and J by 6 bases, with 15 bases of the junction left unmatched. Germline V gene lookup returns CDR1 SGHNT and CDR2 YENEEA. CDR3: CASSPGVRTGSRNEQFF. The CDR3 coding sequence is TGTGCCAGCAGCCCAGGGGTTCGGACAGGGTCTCGCAATGAGCAGTTCTTC.

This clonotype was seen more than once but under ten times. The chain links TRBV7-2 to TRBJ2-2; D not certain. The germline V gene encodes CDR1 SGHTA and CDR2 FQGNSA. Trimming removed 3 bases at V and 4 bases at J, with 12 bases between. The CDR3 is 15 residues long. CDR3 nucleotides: TGTGCCAGCAGCTTTTCTTCTTCGGGCACCGGGGAGCTGTTTTTT. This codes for CASSFSSSGTGELFF.

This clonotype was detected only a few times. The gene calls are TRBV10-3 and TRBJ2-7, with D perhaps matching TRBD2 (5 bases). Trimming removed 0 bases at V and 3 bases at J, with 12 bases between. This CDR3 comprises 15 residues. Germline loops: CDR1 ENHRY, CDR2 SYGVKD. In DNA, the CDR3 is TGTGCCATCAGTGAGTCGCGGGCGGCTTACTACGAGCAGTACGTC. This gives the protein CAISESRAAYYEQYV.

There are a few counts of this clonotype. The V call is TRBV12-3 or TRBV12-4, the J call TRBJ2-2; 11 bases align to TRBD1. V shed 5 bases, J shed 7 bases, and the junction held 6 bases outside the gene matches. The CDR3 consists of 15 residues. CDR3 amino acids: CASSGQGALGGELFF. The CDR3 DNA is TGTGCCAGCAGTGGACAGGGGGCTCTGGGCGGGGAGCTGTTTTTT.

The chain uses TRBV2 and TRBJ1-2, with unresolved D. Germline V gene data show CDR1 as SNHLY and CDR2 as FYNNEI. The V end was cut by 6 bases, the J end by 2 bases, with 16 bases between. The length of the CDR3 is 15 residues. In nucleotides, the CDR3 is TGTGCCAGCAGCCCGGCGGCGGGTTGGAACTATGGCTACACCTTC. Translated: CASSPAAGWNYGYTF.

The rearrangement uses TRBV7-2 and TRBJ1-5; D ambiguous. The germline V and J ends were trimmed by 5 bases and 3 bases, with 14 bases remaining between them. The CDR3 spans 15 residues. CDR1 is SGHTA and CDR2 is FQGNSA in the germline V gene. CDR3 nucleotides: TGTGCCAGCAGCCCTTCGGGGAGGCCCAATCAGCCCCAGCATTTT. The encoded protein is CASSPSGRPNQPQHF.

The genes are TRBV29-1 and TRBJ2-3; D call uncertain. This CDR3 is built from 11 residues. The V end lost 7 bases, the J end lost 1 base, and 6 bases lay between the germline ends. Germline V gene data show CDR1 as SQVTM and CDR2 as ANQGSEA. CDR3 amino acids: CSGKRTDTQYF. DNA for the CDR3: TGCAGCGGAAAACGCACAGATACGCAGTATTTT.

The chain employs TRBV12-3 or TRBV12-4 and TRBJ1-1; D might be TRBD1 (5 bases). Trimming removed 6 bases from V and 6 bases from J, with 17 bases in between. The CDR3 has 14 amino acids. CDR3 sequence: CASSPGPPRAEAFF. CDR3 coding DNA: TGTGCCAGCAGCCCGGGACCCCCTCGGGCTGAAGCTTTCTTT.

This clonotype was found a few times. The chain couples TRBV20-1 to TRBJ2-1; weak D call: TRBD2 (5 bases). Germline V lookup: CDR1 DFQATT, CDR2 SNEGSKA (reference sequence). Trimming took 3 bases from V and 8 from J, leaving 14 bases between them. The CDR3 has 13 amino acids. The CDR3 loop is CSASTSSIDEQFF. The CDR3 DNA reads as TGCAGTGCTAGCACTAGTAGCATCGATGAGCAGTTCTTC.

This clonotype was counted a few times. The CDR3 spells CASSLWDFGETQYF. CDR3 in DNA: TGTGCCAGCAGTTTGTGGGACTTTGGGGAGACCCAGTACTTC. The genes are TRBV12-3 or TRBV12-4 and TRBJ2-5; tentatively, D is TRBD2 (6 bases). V was shortened by 3 bases and J by 5 bases, with 13 bases between the two germline ends. The CDR3 consists of 14 residues.

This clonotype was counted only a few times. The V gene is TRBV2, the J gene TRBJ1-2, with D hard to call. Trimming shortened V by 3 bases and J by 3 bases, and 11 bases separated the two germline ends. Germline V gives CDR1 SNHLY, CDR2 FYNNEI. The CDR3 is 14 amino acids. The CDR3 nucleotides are TGTGCCAGCAGTGACGCTAAGAGGGACTATGGCTACACCTTC. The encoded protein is CASSDAKRDYGYTF.

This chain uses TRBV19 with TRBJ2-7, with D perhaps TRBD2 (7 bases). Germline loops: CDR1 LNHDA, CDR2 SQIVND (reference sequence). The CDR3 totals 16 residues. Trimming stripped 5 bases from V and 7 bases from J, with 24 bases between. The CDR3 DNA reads TGTGCCAGTAGTGAGGGGGGGACTTCCGCTCCGCGGGAGCAGTACTTC. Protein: CASSEGGTSAPREQYF.

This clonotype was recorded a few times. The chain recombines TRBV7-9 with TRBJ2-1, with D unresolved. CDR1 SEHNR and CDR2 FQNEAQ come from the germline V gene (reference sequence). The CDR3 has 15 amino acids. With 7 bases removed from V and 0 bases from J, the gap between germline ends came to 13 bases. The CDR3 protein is CASTRGESSYNEQFF. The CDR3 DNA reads TGTGCCAGCACCCGAGGCGAAAGCTCCTACAATGAGCAGTTCTTC.

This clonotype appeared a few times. The CDR3 nucleotides are TGTGCCAGCAGCTTAGTGGAAGTTCGCGGAGAGACCCAGTACTTC. This encodes CASSLVEVRGETQYF. The chain is built from TRBV7-8 and TRBJ2-5; D unresolved. This CDR3 has 15 residues. The ends were cut back, 1 base at V and 4 bases at J, with 13 bases in the middle. Per germline, CDR1 SGHVS and CDR2 FQNEAQ.

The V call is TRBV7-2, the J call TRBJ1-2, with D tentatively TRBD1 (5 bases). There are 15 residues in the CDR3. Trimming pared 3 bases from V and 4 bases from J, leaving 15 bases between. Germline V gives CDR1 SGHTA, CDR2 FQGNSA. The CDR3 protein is CASSFRAPGSYGYTF. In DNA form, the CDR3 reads TGTGCCAGCAGCTTCAGGGCGCCTGGCTCCTATGGCTACACCTTC.

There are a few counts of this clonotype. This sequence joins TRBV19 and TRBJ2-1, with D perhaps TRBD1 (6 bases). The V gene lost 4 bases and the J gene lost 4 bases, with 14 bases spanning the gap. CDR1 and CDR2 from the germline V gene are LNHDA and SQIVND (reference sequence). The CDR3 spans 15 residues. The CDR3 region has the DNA TGTGCCAGTAGTACCGCAGGGGCACCTTACAATGAGCAGTTCTTC. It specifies CASSTAGAPYNEQFF.

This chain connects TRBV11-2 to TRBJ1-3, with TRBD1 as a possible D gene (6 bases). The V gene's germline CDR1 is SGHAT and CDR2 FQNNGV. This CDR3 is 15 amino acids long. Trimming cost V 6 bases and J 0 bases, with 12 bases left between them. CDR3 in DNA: TGTGCCAGCAGATTACAGGGAGCCTCTGGAAACACCATATATTTT. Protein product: CASRLQGASGNTIYF. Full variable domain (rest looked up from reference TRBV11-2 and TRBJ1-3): EAGVAQSPRYKIIEKRQSVAFWCNPISGHATLYWYQQILGQGPKLLIQFQNNGVVDDSQLPKDRFSAERLKGVDSTLKIQPAKLEDSAVYLCASRLQGASGNTIYFGEGSWLTVV.